This entry is about one T cell receptor (beta chain). The data belong to a study of blood T cell repertoires in COVID-19. V lost 3 bases and J 11 bases, leaving 13 bases between the germline ends. Germline CDR1 reads DFQATT; CDR2 reads SNEGSKA (reference sequence). The CDR3 extends over 12 amino acids. In the source study's methods: How many nucleated cells were present was estimated from reference gene primer amplification. Produced via immunoSEQ multiplex PCR; TCRdb's table is partial and in-frame only. The V and J calls and clone size are taken from that table; D and trimming were inferred from the DNA. The sample shows about 170,000 clones, 83% of them seen only once.

Sequenced sample: PBMCs or T cells enriched from blood (not recorded which). V gene TRBV20-1 combines with J gene TRBJ1-4, with a tentative D call TRBD1 (5 bases). The receptor was isolated from a woman aged 50 to 60 who had recovered from COVID-19. The CDR3 DNA reads TGCAGTGCTAGTAGGCAGGGCGAGAAACTGTTTTTT. It is translated as CSASRQGEKLFF.